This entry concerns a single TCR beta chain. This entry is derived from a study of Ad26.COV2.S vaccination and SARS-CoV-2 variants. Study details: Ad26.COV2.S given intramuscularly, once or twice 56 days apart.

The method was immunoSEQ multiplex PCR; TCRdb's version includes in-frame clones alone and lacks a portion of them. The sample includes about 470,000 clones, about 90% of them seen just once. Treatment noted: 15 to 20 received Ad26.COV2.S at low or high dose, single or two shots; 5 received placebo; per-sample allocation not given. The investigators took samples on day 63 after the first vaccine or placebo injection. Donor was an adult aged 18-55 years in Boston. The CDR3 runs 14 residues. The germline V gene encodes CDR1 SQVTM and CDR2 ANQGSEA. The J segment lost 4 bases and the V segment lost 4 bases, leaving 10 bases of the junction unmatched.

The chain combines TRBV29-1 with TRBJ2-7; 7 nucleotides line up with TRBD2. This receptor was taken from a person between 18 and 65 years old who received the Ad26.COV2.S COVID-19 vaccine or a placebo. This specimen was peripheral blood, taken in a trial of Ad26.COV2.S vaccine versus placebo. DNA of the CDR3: TGCAGCGTTGGAGAGGGCGGGAGTAGGTACGAGCAGTACTTC. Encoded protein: CSVGEGGSRYEQYF.